These T cell receptor beta chains were read from a single sample in a study of vaccination effects on CD4 cells after COVID-19. Here immunoSEQ multiplex PCR was the method, and the copy in TCRdb shows in-frame clones only, minus some. The sample lists some 50,000 clones, 65% to 80% seen once, with over 12% in the top ten. No cognate antigen is known for these TCRs. Sample: CD4+ T cells from PBMCs cultured with HCoV-OC43 spike peptides, taken after COVID-19 vaccination. These receptors came from a human donor who received a COVID-19 vaccine. The CDR3 runs from the conserved cysteine through the conserved F or W. Fields, in order: clone size, V gene, CDR3 length, D gene, J gene, CDR3 protein, CDR3 DNA. A D gene is named only where the DNA matches it firmly. A row's size may be missing; if present it is once, few, many or a size class.

.	TRBV11-3	13	TRBD2	TRBJ2-3	CASRRGGTDTQYF	TGTGCCAGCAGGCGGGGGGGGACAGATACGCAGTATTTT
.	TRBV7-7	15	TRBD1	TRBJ2-5	CASTLATGFQETQYF	TGTGCCAGCACCCTTGCGACAGGGTTCCAAGAGACCCAGTACTTC
once	TRBV6-5	15	.	TRBJ1-2	CASSLGRNSPYGYTF	TGTGCCAGCAGTTTGGGCAGAAACTCCCCTTATGGCTACACCTTC
.	TRBV6-5	14	.	TRBJ2-2	CAILRAANTGELFF	TGTGCCATCCTTAGGGCGGCGAACACCGGGGAGCTGTTTTTT
.	TRBV5-1	14	.	TRBJ2-7	CASSVEYGGYEQYF	TGCGCCAGCAGCGTAGAGTATGGGGGCTACGAGCAGTACTTC
.	TRBV5-6	12	.	TRBJ2-7	CASSLRSYEQYF	TGTGCCAGCAGCTTGCGGTCCTACGAGCAGTACTTC
.	TRBV6-5	14	TRBD2	TRBJ2-5	CASSEGTIQETQYF	TGTGCCAGCTCCGAAGGGACTATTCAAGAGACCCAGTACTTC
few	TRBV6-6	14	.	TRBJ2-7	CASISTSEFYEQYF	TGTGCCAGCATTTCGACTAGTGAATTCTACGAGCAGTACTTC
.	TRBV7-9	13	.	TRBJ1-2	CASSLSGVEGYTF	TGTGCCAGCAGCTTATCCGGGGTGGAGGGCTACACCTTC
.	TRBV9	15	.	TRBJ2-6	CASSERGAGANVLTF	TGTGCCAGCAGCGAGCGCGGGGCTGGGGCCAACGTCCTGACTTTC
.	TRBV11-2	12	.	TRBJ2-3	CASSLSPDTQYF	TGTGCCAGCAGCTTATCGCCAGATACGCAGTATTTT
few	TRBV19	13	TRBD1	TRBJ2-2	CASEGQTTGELFF	TGTGCCAGTGAGGGACAGACCACCGGGGAGCTGTTTTTT
.	TRBV29-1	14	TRBD1	TRBJ1-1	CSARGQKSNTEAFF	TGCAGCGCCCGGGGACAGAAGAGTAACACTGAAGCTTTCTTT
few	TRBV11-2	16	.	TRBJ2-1	CASILRGGGPYNEQFF	TGTGCCAGCATCCTACGAGGAGGGGGGCCATACAATGAGCAGTTCTTC
.	TRBV5-5	12	TRBD1	TRBJ1-2	CASSGQGDGYTF	TGTGCCAGCAGTGGACAGGGGGACGGCTACACCTTC
.	TRBV7-8	13	TRBD1	TRBJ1-2	CASSLQGAGGYTF	TGTGCCAGCAGCTTACAGGGGGCTGGAGGCTACACCTTC
.	TRBV24-1	15	.	TRBJ1-4	CATSGSVGLNEKLFF	TGTGCCACCAGTGGGAGTGTAGGATTGAATGAAAAACTGTTTTTT
.	TRBV7-2	15	.	TRBJ2-5	CASSSAWERQETQYF	TGTGCCAGCAGCTCCGCCTGGGAGCGGCAAGAGACCCAGTACTTC
few	TRBV10-3	13	.	TRBJ2-7	CAIAKEGSYEQYF	TGTGCCATCGCCAAAGAGGGATCCTACGAGCAGTACTTC
.	TRBV10-2	15	.	TRBJ1-3	CASSESIRVGNTIYF	TGCGCCAGCAGTGAGTCGATCAGGGTTGGAAACACCATATATTTT
few	TRBV5-8	14	.	TRBJ1-6	CASSLGGVDSPLHF	TGTGCCAGCAGCTTGGGGGGCGTTGATTCACCCCTCCACTTT
.	TRBV27	11	TRBD2	TRBJ2-7	CASKLAGEQYF	TGTGCCAGTAAACTAGCGGGGGAGCAGTACTTC
.	TRBV6-5	15	TRBD1	TRBJ1-5	CASSSGQGGNQPQHF	TGTGCCAGCAGTTCGGGACAGGGGGGCAATCAGCCCCAGCATTTT
.	TRBV18	15	.	TRBJ2-1	CASSPGVSSYNEQFF	TGTGCCAGCTCACCAGGGGTAAGCTCCTACAATGAGCAGTTCTTC
.	TRBV6-1	13	.	TRBJ2-7	CASSEASTTEQYF	TGTGCCAGCAGTGAAGCGAGCACTACCGAGCAGTACTTC
few	TRBV5-4	15	TRBD2	TRBJ2-1	CASSQPGLAGLKQFF	TGTGCCAGCAGCCAGCCGGGACTAGCGGGATTAAAGCAGTTCTTC
.	TRBV10-3	13	.	TRBJ2-1	CAIKPGPYNEQFF	TGTGCCATCAAACCGGGACCCTACAATGAGCAGTTCTTC
.	TRBV6-5	13	.	TRBJ1-2	CASRDVGGYGYTF	TGTGCCAGCAGGGACGTTGGGGGTTATGGCTACACCTTC
.	TRBV10-1	17	TRBD2	TRBJ2-3	CASSELESGGATDTQYF	TGCGCCAGCAGTGAGTTGGAAAGCGGGGGGGCCACAGATACGCAGTATTTT
.	TRBV27	15	.	TRBJ1-1	CASGGKAGMNTEAFF	TGTGCCAGCGGAGGGAAAGCAGGGATGAACACTGAAGCTTTCTTT
.	TRBV6-5	12	.	TRBJ2-3	CASSPWADTQYF	TGTGCCAGCAGTCCCTGGGCGGATACGCAGTATTTT
.	TRBV25-1	14	.	TRBJ2-1	CASSESGRYNEQFF	TGTGCCAGCAGTGAGAGCGGAAGGTACAATGAGCAGTTCTTC